Detailed here is one TCR beta chain. Its antigen is not known. The CDR3 covers 13 residues. Germline values: CDR1 SGHTA, CDR2 FQGNSA. Trimming removed 2 bases at V and 7 bases at J, with 11 bases between. This sample was taken from a study of T-cell memory formation after mild COVID-19. Study results and caveats: Clones that got smaller from day 15 to 85 had even CD4/CD8, while clones growing later tipped toward CD4+. For contracting clones, CD4+ ones sat mainly in CM and EM, CD8+ in EMRA. Memory from before infection featured some responding clones, which suggests cross-reactive memory joined. SARS-CoV-2 specificity of second-wave clones peaking day 37 was unconfirmed.

MiXCR was run by TCRdb on the 5' RACE reads, yielding one entry per CDR3 protein. The sample includes around 430,000 distinct CDR3 sequences, about 15% seen only once; the top ten take around a fifth. The chain links TRBV7-2 to TRBJ1-1, with D perhaps matching TRBD1 (5 bases). The clonotype comes from a man aged 18 to 29 who had mild COVID-19 (a few samples of this study predate the infection). Cell type and time point are not known. What was sequenced was PBMCs or a T cell subset sorted from them (not recorded which). In nucleotides, the CDR3 is TGTGCCAGCAGCTTATCAGGGTTCGATGAAGCTTTCTTT. It codes for CASSLSGFDEAFF.